These 25 T cell receptor beta chains came from one sample sequenced in a study of PD-L1 blockade in urothelial cancer. Here immunoSEQ multiplex PCR was the method, and the copy in TCRdb shows in-frame clones only, minus some. There are about 70,000 clones in the sample; 75% to 90% occur only once, and 4.5% to 5% lies in the top ten. The sample's time point: pretreatment peripheral blood. The sequencing here drew on PBMCs, taken around atezolizumab (anti-PD-L1) treatment. The receptors come from a man in his sixties or seventies with urothelial cancer.

The chain recombines TRBV5-1 with TRBJ2-3; no firm D call. There are 13 residues in the CDR3. Germline CDR1 and CDR2: SGHRS and YFSETQ. V was cut by 5 bases and J by 1 base, with 8 bases left in between. Here the CDR3 DNA reads TGCGCCAGCAGGTTTCAGGGCACAGATACGCAGTATTTT. This codes for CASRFQGTDTQYF.

This chain links TRBV27 with TRBJ2-3; 14 bases map to TRBD2. This CDR3 comprises 16 residues. Germline V gene sequence: CDR1 MNHEY, CDR2 SMNVEV (reference sequence). The ends lost 4 bases at V and 8 bases at J; junction bases unmatched: 8. Here the CDR3 reads CASSSGTSGRFTTQYF. The DNA for the CDR3 is TGTGCCAGCAGTTCCGGGACTAGCGGGAGATTTACTACGCAGTATTTT.

The genes are TRBV6-5 and TRBJ2-7, with a possible D match to TRBD1 (5 bases). The CDR3 consists of 15 residues. The germline V gene has CDR1 MNHEY and CDR2 SVGAGI. Trimming removed 2 bases from V and 4 bases from J, with 15 bases in between. The CDR3 here is CASSYARVGRYEQYF. In nucleotides, the CDR3 is TGTGCCAGCAGTTACGCCAGGGTTGGGCGGTACGAGCAGTACTTC.

The V gene is TRBV7-7, the J gene TRBJ2-2, with D perhaps TRBD1 (6 bases). Trimming pared 1 base from V and 0 bases from J, leaving 9 bases between. Germline CDR1 is SSHAT and CDR2 is FNYEAQ (reference sequence). This CDR3 comprises 16 residues. The CDR3 DNA sequence: TGTGCCAGCAGCTTAGTCGGGACACCGAACACCGGGGAGCTGTTTTTT. Translated: CASSLVGTPNTGELFF.

V usage is TRBV5-8 and J usage is TRBJ2-7, with no clear D. The V gene lost 4 bases and the J gene lost 6 bases, with 8 bases spanning the gap. This CDR3 is built from 11 residues. CDR1 and CDR2 from the germline V gene are SGHTS and YDEGEE. The CDR3 sequence: CASSLFSEQYF. CDR3 in DNA: TGTGCCAGCAGCCTTTTCTCCGAGCAGTACTTC.

The genes are TRBV9 and TRBJ2-1; 7 nucleotides line up with TRBD2. The CDR3 loop spans 13 amino acids. Trimming at V came to 3 bases and at J to 10 bases, leaving 7 bases not matched to a gene. Germline CDR1 and CDR2: SGDLS and YYNGEE. The CDR3 spells CASSERGGWEQFF. DNA of the CDR3: TGTGCCAGCAGCGAGAGGGGAGGGTGGGAGCAGTTCTTC. Full variable domain (rest looked up from reference TRBV9 and TRBJ2-1): DSGVTQTPKHLITATGQRVTLRCSPRSGDLSVYWYQQSLDQGLQFLIQYYNGEERAKGNILERFSAQQFPDLHSELNLSSLELGDSALYFCASSERGGWEQFFGPGTRLTVL.

The chain combines TRBV2 with TRBJ1-5, with a tentative D call TRBD1 (5 bases). CDR3 length: 14 residues. The germline CDR1 and CDR2 sequences are SNHLY and FYNNEI. Trimming cost V 6 bases and J 7 bases, with 16 bases left between them. The chain's CDR3 is CASRAQGARQPQHF. DNA of the CDR3: TGTGCCAGCAGGGCCCAGGGTGCGCGGCAGCCCCAGCATTTT. The whole variable domain, filled in from reference TRBV2 and TRBJ1-5, reads EPEVTQTPSHQVTQMGQEVILRCVPISNHLYFYWYRQILGQKVEFLVSFYNNEISEKSEIFDDQFSVERPDGSNFTLKIRSTKLEDSAMYFCASRAQGARQPQHFGDGTRLSIL.

The chain combines TRBV7-9 with TRBJ1-1; 10 bases align to TRBD1. The germline gives CDR1 SEHNR, CDR2 FQNEAQ (reference sequence). The V gene end was trimmed by 3 bases and the J gene end by 1 base; junction bases not matched to a gene: 11. The CDR3 contains 18 residues. The CDR3 loop is CASSFPTGGALRNTEAFF. In DNA form, the CDR3 reads TGTGCCAGCAGCTTTCCGACAGGGGGCGCATTAAGGAACACTGAAGCTTTCTTT.

The chain combines TRBV19 with TRBJ1-1, with a tentative D call TRBD1 (6 bases). This CDR3 is built from 15 residues. Looked up from germline, CDR1 is LNHDA and CDR2 is SQIVND (reference sequence). V was clipped by 10 bases and J by 4 bases, with 22 bases between them. The DNA for the CDR3 is TGTGCCACTGAACGGGACACCCAATGGAGCACTGAAGCTTTCTTT. As protein: CATERDTQWSTEAFF.

DNA of the CDR3: TGCGCCAGCAGCGACAGCCTAGCGGGAGGGAGAGAGCTGTTTTTT. As protein: CASSDSLAGGRELFF. The chain employs TRBV5-1 and TRBJ2-2; 12 nucleotides line up with TRBD2. The CDR3 extends over 15 amino acids. CDR1 is SGHRS, CDR2 YFSETQ, per germline. Trimming at V came to 4 bases and at J to 11 bases, leaving 9 bases not matched to a gene. Looking up the rest from reference TRBV5-1 and TRBJ2-2 gives the full variable domain: KAGVTQTPRYLIKTRGQQVTLSCSPISGHRSVSWYQQTPGQGLQFLFEYFSETQRNKGNFPGRFSGRQFSNSRSEMNVSTLELGDSALYLCASSDSLAGGRELFFGEGSRLTVL.

This chain links TRBV2 with TRBJ2-7; TRBD1 aligns across 7 bases. This CDR3 is built from 13 residues. Unmatched junction bases numbered 10, after V lost 9 bases and J lost 5 bases. CDR1 and CDR2 from the germline V gene are SNHLY and FYNNEI. The CDR3 spells CASENRGSNEQYF. The CDR3 DNA sequence: TGTGCCAGTGAGAACAGGGGATCAAACGAGCAGTACTTC.

The chain uses TRBV28 and TRBJ2-1; D is perhaps TRBD1 (5 bases). CDR1 is MDHEN, CDR2 SYDVKM, per germline. The ends were cut back, 6 bases at V and 8 bases at J, with 11 bases in the middle. The length of the CDR3 is 12 residues. Here the CDR3 DNA reads TGTGCCAGCAGCAAGACAGCATATGAGCAGTTCTTC. The encoded protein is CASSKTAYEQFF.

The genes are TRBV19 and TRBJ2-2; D unclear. The CDR3 has 13 residues. CDR1 is LNHDA, CDR2 SQIVND, per germline (reference sequence). V shed 5 bases and J shed 5 bases, with 9 bases lying between them. The CDR3: CASSFGLTGELFF. Here the CDR3 DNA reads TGTGCCAGTAGTTTTGGCCTGACCGGGGAGCTGTTTTTT.

The chain is built from TRBV5-4 and TRBJ2-7; 9 nucleotides align to TRBD1. The CDR3 extends over 14 amino acids. V shed 2 bases, J shed 7 bases, and the junction held 7 bases outside the gene matches. The V gene's germline CDR1 is SGHNT and CDR2 YYREEE (reference sequence). The CDR3 bases are TGTGCCAGCAGCTTCCGGACAGGGGCGGGGGAGCAGTACTTC. Residues: CASSFRTGAGEQYF.

This clone was observed once. The chain couples TRBV28 to TRBJ1-2; TRBD1 matches 7 bases. Germline V gene sequence: CDR1 MDHEN, CDR2 SYDVKM. With 6 bases clipped from V and 0 bases from J, the junction kept 13 bases outside the gene matches. This CDR3 spans 17 amino acids. In nucleotides, the CDR3 is TGTGCCAGCAGCCAAGCCGGGACAGCAAGAACTAACTATGGCTACACCTTC. Its protein is CASSQAGTARTNYGYTF.

The J gene is TRBJ2-1, the V gene TRBV29-1; a possible D gene is TRBD2 (6 bases). V was shortened by 6 bases and J by 4 bases, with 10 bases between the two germline ends. The germline V gene encodes CDR1 SQVTM and CDR2 ANQGSEA. The CDR3 covers 12 residues. CDR3 nucleotide sequence: TGCAGCGTGAGGGACTTTTACAATGAGCAGTTCTTC. This sequence encodes CSVRDFYNEQFF.

This clone was seen a handful of times. The chain uses TRBV6-1 and TRBJ1-2; a weak D match, TRBD1 (5 bases). This CDR3 has 15 amino acids. Germline assignment: CDR1 MNHNS and CDR2 SASEGT. V was shortened by 2 bases and J by 4 bases, with 14 bases between the two germline ends. CDR3 coding DNA: TGTGCCAGCAGTGAACCCTCAGGGATCGGCTATGGCTACACCTTC. Its protein product is CASSEPSGIGYGYTF.

This sequence joins TRBV12-5 and TRBJ2-3, with TRBD2 as a possible D gene (6 bases). V lost 3 bases to trimming and J lost 5 bases, with 15 bases between them. The germline CDR1 and CDR2 sequences are LGHNT and FRNRAP. CDR3 length: 15 amino acids. CDR3 amino acids: CASGLGTREQDTQYF. The DNA for the CDR3 is TGTGCTAGTGGTTTAGGGACCCGGGAGCAAGATACGCAGTATTTT.

The genes are TRBV5-4 and TRBJ2-5, with D tentatively TRBD2 (5 bases). The CDR3 runs 14 residues. Germline-derived CDR1 and CDR2 are SGHNT and YYREEE (reference sequence). V was pared by 5 bases and J by 2 bases, with 13 bases between. The CDR3 coding sequence is TGTGCCAGCAGGCCCGGAGGAGCACAAGAGACCCAGTACTTC. Encoded protein: CASRPGGAQETQYF.

This chain connects TRBV10-2 to TRBJ2-2; no reliable D call. V was cut by 4 bases and J by 6 bases, with 6 bases left in between. Germline-derived CDR1 and CDR2 are WSHSY and SAAADI. The CDR3 runs to 12 residues. CDR3 nucleotide sequence: TGCGCCAGCAGTGCCCGTTCCGGGGAGCTGTTTTTT. Amino acid sequence: CASSARSGELFF.

This clone showed up just a few times. V usage is TRBV28 and J usage is TRBJ1-4; 9 nucleotides match TRBD1. The CDR3 length is 13 residues. Per germline, CDR1 MDHEN and CDR2 SYDVKM. Germline trimming cut 7 bases from V and 8 bases from J; bases unmatched to any gene: 5. The CDR3 sequence: CASMDRGQEKLFF. Written as DNA, the CDR3 is TGTGCCAGCATGGACAGGGGCCAAGAAAAACTGTTTTTT.

The chain has TRBV5-1 and TRBJ2-7; 7 bases line up with TRBD1. CDR3 length: 14 residues. CDR1 and CDR2 (germline): SGHRS, YFSETQ. V was pared by 4 bases and J by 2 bases, with 6 bases of the junction left unmatched. DNA for the CDR3: TGCGCCAGCAGCATAGAGGGGACAGCCTACGAGCAGTACTTC. Translation gives CASSIEGTAYEQYF.

The chain has TRBV2 and TRBJ2-1; TRBD1 matches 7 bases. Germline assignment: CDR1 SNHLY and CDR2 FYNNEI. The CDR3 runs to 15 residues. The V segment lost 7 bases and the J segment 7 bases; nucleotides outside the gene matches: 13. CDR3: CASIVGGDRVNEQFF. CDR3 DNA sequence: TGTGCCAGCATAGTGGGTGGAGACAGGGTTAATGAGCAGTTCTTC.

This clone was seen a single time. The V and J genes are TRBV9 and TRBJ2-3; TRBD2 matches at 7 bases. The V gene's germline CDR1 is SGDLS and CDR2 YYNGEE. V was clipped by 6 bases and J by 5 bases; unmatched bases: 12. This CDR3 region has 15 residues. This CDR3 reads CASTQTGGALDTQYF. The CDR3 DNA reads as TGTGCCAGCACCCAGACGGGGGGAGCGCTAGATACGCAGTATTTT.

This CDR3 reads CASTGTPYEQYF. DNA of the CDR3: TGTGCCAGCACCGGGACACCCTACGAGCAGTACTTC. The chain joins TRBV28 to TRBJ2-7, with D possibly being TRBD1 (6 bases). The V end lost 7 bases, the J end lost 2 bases, and 9 bases lay between the germline ends. The CDR3 contains 12 residues. In germline, CDR1 is MDHEN, CDR2 SYDVKM.